This T cell receptor (beta chain) was obtained from a study of Ad26.COV2.S vaccination and SARS-CoV-2 variants. As to treatment: approximately 18 received Ad26.COV2.S at low or high dose, single or two shots; about 5 received placebo; per-sample allocation not given. After the first vaccine or placebo injection, samples were drawn on day 63. The protocol was immunoSEQ multiplex PCR, while the TCRdb copy is restricted to in-frame clones and leaves out a portion. The table lists around 380,000 clones, around nine tenths of them singletons. CDR3 length equals 14 residues. The germline CDR1 and CDR2 sequences are MNHEY and SVGAGI. Trimming shortened V by 5 bases and J by 2 bases, and 13 bases separated the two germline ends. This clone was seen a few times.

The source of this sequence is a person between 18 and 59 years old who received the Ad26.COV2.S COVID-19 vaccine or a placebo. The V gene is TRBV6-5, the J gene TRBJ2-7; D perhaps matches TRBD2 (5 bases). The specimen was peripheral blood, collected in a trial of Ad26.COV2.S vaccine versus placebo. CDR3: CASSNLRGAYEQYF. For the CDR3, the DNA is TGTGCCAGCAGTAACCTCCGGGGAGCCTACGAGCAGTACTTC.